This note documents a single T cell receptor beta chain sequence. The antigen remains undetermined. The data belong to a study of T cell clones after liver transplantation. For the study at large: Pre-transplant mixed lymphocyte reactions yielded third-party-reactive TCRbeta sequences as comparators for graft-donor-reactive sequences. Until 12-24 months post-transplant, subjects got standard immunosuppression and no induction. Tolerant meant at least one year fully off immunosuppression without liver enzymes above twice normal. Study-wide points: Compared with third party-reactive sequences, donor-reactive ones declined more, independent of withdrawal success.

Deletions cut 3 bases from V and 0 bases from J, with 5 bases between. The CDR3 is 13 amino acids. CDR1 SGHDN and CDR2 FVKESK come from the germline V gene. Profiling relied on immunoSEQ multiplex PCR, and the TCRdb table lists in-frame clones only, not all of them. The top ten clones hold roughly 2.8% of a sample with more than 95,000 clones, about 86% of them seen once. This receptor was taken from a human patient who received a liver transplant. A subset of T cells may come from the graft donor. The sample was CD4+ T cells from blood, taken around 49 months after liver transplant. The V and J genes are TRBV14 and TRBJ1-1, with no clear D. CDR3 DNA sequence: TGTGCCAGCAGCCAGTCCCTGAACACTGAAGCTTTCTTT. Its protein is CASSQSLNTEAFF.